This T cell receptor (beta chain) was sequenced in a study of cytomegalovirus exposure and HLA in healthy donors. It was with 60 Vbeta and 13 Jbeta primers that the PCR ran. Measured with immunoSEQ multiplex PCR; TCRdb has only the in-frame clones, and not every one. The data show 150,000 to 200,000 clones, with roughly four fifths seen just once and around a tenth held by the top ten. Sequenced input: PBMCs. The clonotype originates from a man aged 50 to 60 in good health and CMV-seropositive.

CDR3 in DNA: TGTGCCACCAGCAGAGATCAGGGGAGGGGTTCACCCCTCCACTTT. It codes for CATSRDQGRGSPLHF. The genes are TRBV15 and TRBJ1-6; D may be TRBD1 (6 bases). Germline lookup yields CDR1 LNHNV and CDR2 YYDKDF (reference sequence). Trimming removed 0 bases at V and 9 bases at J, with 12 bases between. The CDR3 has 15 residues.